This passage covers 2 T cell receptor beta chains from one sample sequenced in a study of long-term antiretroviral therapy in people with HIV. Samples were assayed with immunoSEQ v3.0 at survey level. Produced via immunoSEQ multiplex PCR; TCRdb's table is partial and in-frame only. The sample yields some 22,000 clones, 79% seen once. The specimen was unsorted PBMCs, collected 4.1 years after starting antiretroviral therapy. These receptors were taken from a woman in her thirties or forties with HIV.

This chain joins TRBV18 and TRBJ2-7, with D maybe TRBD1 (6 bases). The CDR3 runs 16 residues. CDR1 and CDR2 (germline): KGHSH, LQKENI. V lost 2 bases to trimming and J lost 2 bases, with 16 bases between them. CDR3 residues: CASSPSWTATTYEQYF. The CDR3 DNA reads TGTGCCAGCTCACCAAGTTGGACAGCCACCACCTACGAGCAGTACTTC.

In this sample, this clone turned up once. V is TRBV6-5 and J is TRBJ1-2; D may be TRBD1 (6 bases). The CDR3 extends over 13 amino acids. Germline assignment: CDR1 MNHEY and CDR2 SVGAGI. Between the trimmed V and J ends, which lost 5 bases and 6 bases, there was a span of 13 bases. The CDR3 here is CASSLRGLDGYTF. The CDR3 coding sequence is TGTGCCAGCAGTCTAAGGGGGTTAGATGGCTACACCTTC.